These 22 T cell receptor beta chains originate from one sample sequenced in a study of glioma-infiltrating T cells after dendritic cell vaccination. Clones were sequenced by immunoSEQ multiplex PCR, and TCRdb holds only the in-frame ones, with some missing. The sample yields under 100,000 clones, roughly 84% seen once. Sequenced here: blood, sampled before dendritic cell vaccination. The receptor set was obtained from a human donor with glioblastoma.

In DNA form, the CDR3 reads TGTGCCAGCAGCCGCGGGGGGGGTGGAGAGACCCAGTACTTC. Protein sequence: CASSRGGGGETQYF. The chain is built from TRBV6-5 and TRBJ2-5; 9 bases align to TRBD2. CDR1 is MNHEY, CDR2 SVGAGI, per germline. J gave up 4 bases and V 6 bases, and 6 bases lay outside the gene matches. The CDR3 runs 14 residues.

The V and J genes are TRBV29-1 and TRBJ2-1; the match to TRBD1 covers 8 bases. With V trimmed by 4 bases and J by 7 bases, 9 bases remained unmatched. The CDR3 covers 14 residues. Germline V gene lookup returns CDR1 SQVTM and CDR2 ANQGSEA. The CDR3, as DNA: TGCAGCGTTGCACCAGGGGGCCGGGGAAATGAGCAGTTCTTC. It specifies CSVAPGGRGNEQFF.

The rearrangement links TRBV19 to TRBJ1-2; TRBD1 agrees at 7 bases. J lost 2 bases, V lost 1 base, and 4 bases had no gene match. This CDR3 has 15 amino acids. Germline-derived CDR1 and CDR2 are LNHDA and SQIVND (reference sequence). CDR3 coding DNA: TGTGCCAGTAGTATAGGGGCGGGACAGAACTATGGCTACACCTTC. Protein: CASSIGAGQNYGYTF.

This clone was recorded once. The rearrangement links TRBV6-5 to TRBJ2-2; D gene uncertain. V shed 8 bases and J shed 0 bases, with 10 bases lying between them. CDR1 MNHEY and CDR2 SVGAGI come from the germline V gene. CDR3 length: 14 residues. The CDR3 DNA follows: TGTGCCAGCTATGAGTATCCGAACACCGGGGAGCTGTTTTTT. The encoded protein is CASYEYPNTGELFF.

In DNA, the CDR3 is TGCGCCAGCCACCCCGGCGGCTCGGCTGGAAACACCATATATTTT. Its protein is CASHPGGSAGNTIYF. This chain joins TRBV5-1 and TRBJ1-3; D call uncertain. V lost 7 bases to trimming and J lost 2 bases, with 16 bases between them. CDR1 and CDR2 from the germline V gene are SGHRS and YFSETQ. The CDR3 is made up of 15 amino acids.

This sequence joins TRBV2 and TRBJ1-2, with D uncertain. CDR1 and CDR2 from the germline V gene are SNHLY and FYNNEI. This CDR3 contains 12 residues. V gave up 5 bases and J gave up 13 bases, with 17 bases separating them. CDR3 amino acids: CASSKTQTIPTF. CDR3 DNA: TGTGCCAGCAGTAAAACACAAACCATCCCCACCTTC.

V and J are TRBV9 and TRBJ1-4; 11 bases match TRBD1. V shed 4 bases, J shed 6 bases, and the junction held 2 bases outside the gene matches. CDR1 SGDLS and CDR2 YYNGEE come from the germline V gene. This CDR3 contains 14 residues. The CDR3 region has the DNA TGTGCCAGCAGCAGGACAGGGGGCGATGAAAAACTGTTTTTT. Residues: CASSRTGGDEKLFF. The full variable domain, with the rest looked up from reference TRBV9 and TRBJ1-4, is DSGVTQTPKHLITATGQRVTLRCSPRSGDLSVYWYQQSLDQGLQFLIQYYNGEERAKGNILERFSAQQFPDLHSELNLSSLELGDSALYFCASSRTGGDEKLFFGSGTQLSVL.

The chain uses TRBV19 and TRBJ1-1, with 7 bases lining up with TRBD1. V gave up 4 bases and J gave up 1 base; unmatched junction bases: 3. Germline CDR1 is LNHDA and CDR2 is SQIVND (reference sequence). The CDR3 sequence is 14 residues long. CDR3 nucleotide sequence: TGTGCCAGTAGTAACTACAGGGGGAACACTGAAGCTTTCTTT. Protein sequence: CASSNYRGNTEAFF. The variable domain in full, with the rest retrieved from reference TRBV19 and TRBJ1-1, is DGGITQSPKYLFRKEGQNVTLSCEQNLNHDAMYWYRQDPGQGLRLIYYSQIVNDFQKGDIAEGYSVSREKKESFPLTVTSAQKNPTAFYLCASSNYRGNTEAFFGQGTRLTVV.

The chain uses TRBV7-2 and TRBJ2-7; TRBD1 matches at 8 bases. Germline assignment: CDR1 SGHTA and CDR2 FQGNSA. The J segment lost 4 bases and the V segment lost 5 bases, leaving 19 bases of the junction unmatched. This CDR3 is 18 amino acids long. CDR3 bases: TGTGCCAGCAGCCGAATCCGGACAGGGACCGGATCGGGGTACGAGCAGTACTTC. It is translated as CASSRIRTGTGSGYEQYF.

This clone was detected once. The V gene is TRBV7-9, the J gene TRBJ1-1; tentatively, D is TRBD1 (6 bases). The V gene's germline CDR1 is SEHNR and CDR2 FQNEAQ (reference sequence). Trimming shortened V by 3 bases and J by 2 bases, and 13 bases separated the two germline ends. This CDR3 contains 15 residues. The CDR3 coding sequence is TGTGCCAGCAGCTTTATCGGGGGGCGAAACACTGAAGCTTTCTTT. It yields the protein CASSFIGGRNTEAFF.

The V call is TRBV18, the J call TRBJ2-7, with TRBD2 matching over 10 bases. V was pared by 0 bases and J by 7 bases, with 12 bases of the junction left unmatched. The CDR3 contains 17 residues. CDR1 and CDR2 (germline): KGHSH, LQKENI. The CDR3 nucleotides are TGTGCCAGCTCACCACCCGGCTTGCTAGCGGGAGTGGGAGAGCAGTACTTC. Its translation is CASSPPGLLAGVGEQYF.

This sequence joins TRBV27 and TRBJ2-7; tentatively, D is TRBD1 (6 bases). The CDR3 sequence is 15 residues long. CDR1 is MNHEY, CDR2 SMNVEV, per germline (reference sequence). Trimming removed 0 bases from V and 1 base from J, with 10 bases in between. This CDR3 reads CASSLSGTKSYEQYF. For the CDR3, the DNA is TGTGCCAGCAGTTTATCCGGGACAAAATCCTACGAGCAGTACTTC.

The chain has TRBV5-6 and TRBJ2-7, with 12 bases that match TRBD2. The junction had 18 bases not matched to a gene; V was cut back by 4 bases and J by 4 bases. CDR3 length: 19 residues. The germline V gene has CDR1 SGHDT and CDR2 YYEEEE. CDR3 coding DNA: TGTGCCAGCAGCCCTTACATCACTAGCGGGAGGACACGTCGTTACGAGCAGTACTTC. It yields the protein CASSPYITSGRTRRYEQYF.

This chain connects TRBV5-1 to TRBJ1-3; D gene uncertain. The germline V and J ends were trimmed by 1 base and 0 bases, with 5 bases remaining between them. The CDR3 is made up of 14 amino acids. Germline CDR1 is SGHRS and CDR2 is YFSETQ. The CDR3: CASSLSSSGNTIYF. CDR3 sequence (DNA): TGCGCCAGCAGCTTGAGTAGCTCTGGAAACACCATATATTTT.

The V call is TRBV2, the J call TRBJ1-2; maybe TRBD1 (6 bases). The germline gives CDR1 SNHLY, CDR2 FYNNEI. There are 13 residues in the CDR3. Trimming took 7 bases from V and 8 from J, leaving 17 bases between them. The CDR3: CASKSGAEGGYTF. The CDR3 DNA reads TGTGCCAGCAAGTCAGGGGCCGAGGGAGGCTACACCTTC.

The chain combines TRBV10-3 with TRBJ1-2, with D unclear. This CDR3 is built from 13 residues. Looked up from germline, CDR1 is ENHRY and CDR2 is SYGVKD. The ends were cut back, 6 bases at V and 8 bases at J, with 16 bases in the middle. The CDR3, as DNA: TGTGCCATCAGCCCGGGAGAGGGCGCGGGCTACACCTTC. Translating gives CAISPGEGAGYTF.

The rearrangement joins TRBV11-3 to TRBJ2-7, with D unclear. The CDR3 has 13 amino acids. The germline CDR1 and CDR2 sequences are SGHNT and YENEEA. V lost 3 bases, J lost 0 bases, and 6 bases lay in between. The CDR3 reads CASSFDISYEQYF. CDR3 bases: TGTGCCAGCAGCTTCGACATCTCCTACGAGCAGTACTTC.

This clone was recorded only once. The chain joins TRBV10-1 to TRBJ2-5, with TRBD2 identical over 7 bases. Looked up from germline, CDR1 is WNHNN and CDR2 is SYGVQD (reference sequence). Trimming at V came to 5 bases and at J to 1 base, leaving 4 bases not matched to a gene. The CDR3 spans 14 residues. CDR3 residues: CASSPGTTQETQYF. DNA for the CDR3: TGCGCCAGCAGTCCCGGGACTACCCAAGAGACCCAGTACTTC.

V and J are TRBV28 and TRBJ1-1; maybe TRBD1 (5 bases). CDR1 and CDR2 (germline): MDHEN, SYDVKM. This CDR3 has 15 amino acids. V dropped 2 bases and J dropped 3 bases, with 13 bases sitting between them. In DNA form, the CDR3 reads TGTGCCAGCAGTTTAGCTCAGGGATGGGACACTGAAGCTTTCTTT. Amino acid sequence: CASSLAQGWDTEAFF.

V gene TRBV21-1 combines with J gene TRBJ2-7; the table's D call, TRBD2, has no DNA check behind it. TRBV21-1 is flagged as a pseudogene. There are 16 residues in the CDR3. The CDR3 reads CASSAPAGGTTYEQYF. The DNA for the CDR3 is TGTGCCAGCAGCGCCCCCGCGGGAGGGACCACCTACGAGCAGTACTTC.

The table lists this clone with a few counts. V and J are TRBV10-3 and TRBJ1-1; 8 nucleotides agree with TRBD1. Germline V CDR1 and CDR2: ENHRY, SYGVKD. V lost 7 bases, J lost 5 bases, and 9 bases stayed unmatched. This CDR3 region has 14 residues. CDR3 in amino acids: CAINSQGARTEAFF. For the CDR3, the DNA is TGTGCCATCAATTCCCAGGGGGCGCGGACTGAAGCTTTCTTT.

The chain links TRBV5-6 to TRBJ2-5; 8 positions match TRBD1. Germline CDR1 reads SGHDT; CDR2 reads YYEEEE. The V gene end was trimmed by 3 bases and the J gene end by 7 bases; junction bases not matched to a gene: 8. This CDR3 has 14 residues. CDR3 amino acids: CASSSTGEGGTQYF. The CDR3 nucleotides read TGTGCCAGCAGCTCGACAGGGGAAGGGGGGACCCAGTACTTC.